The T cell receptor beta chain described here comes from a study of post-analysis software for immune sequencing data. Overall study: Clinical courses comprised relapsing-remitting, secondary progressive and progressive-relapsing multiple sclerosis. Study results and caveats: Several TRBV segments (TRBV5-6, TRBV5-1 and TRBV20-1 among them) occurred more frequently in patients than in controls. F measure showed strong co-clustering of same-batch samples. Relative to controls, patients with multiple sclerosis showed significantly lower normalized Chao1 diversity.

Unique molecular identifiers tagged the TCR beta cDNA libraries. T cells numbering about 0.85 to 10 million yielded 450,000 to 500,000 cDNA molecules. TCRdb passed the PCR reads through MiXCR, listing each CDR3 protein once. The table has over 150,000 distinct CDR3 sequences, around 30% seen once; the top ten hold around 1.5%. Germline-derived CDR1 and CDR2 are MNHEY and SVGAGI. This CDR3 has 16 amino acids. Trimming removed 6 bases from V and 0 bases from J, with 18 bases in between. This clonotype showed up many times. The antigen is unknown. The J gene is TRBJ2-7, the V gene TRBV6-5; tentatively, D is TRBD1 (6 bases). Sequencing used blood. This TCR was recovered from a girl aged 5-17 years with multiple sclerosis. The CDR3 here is CASRLPITGSSYEQYF. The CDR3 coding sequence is TGTGCCAGCAGACTTCCCATTACAGGGAGCTCCTACGAGCAGTACTTC.